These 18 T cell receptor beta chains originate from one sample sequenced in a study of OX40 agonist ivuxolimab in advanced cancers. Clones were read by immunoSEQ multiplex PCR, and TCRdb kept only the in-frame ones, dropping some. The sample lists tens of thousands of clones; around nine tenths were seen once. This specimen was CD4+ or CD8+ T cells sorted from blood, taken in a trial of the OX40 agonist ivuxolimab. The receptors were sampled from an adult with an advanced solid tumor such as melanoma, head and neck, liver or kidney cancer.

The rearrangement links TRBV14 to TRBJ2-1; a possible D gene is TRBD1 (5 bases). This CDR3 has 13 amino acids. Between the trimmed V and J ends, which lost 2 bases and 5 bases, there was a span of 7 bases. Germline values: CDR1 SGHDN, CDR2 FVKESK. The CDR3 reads CASSQRGDNEQFF. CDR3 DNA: TGTGCCAGCAGCCAAAGGGGCGACAATGAGCAGTTCTTC. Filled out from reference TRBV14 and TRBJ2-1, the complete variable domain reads EAGVTQFPSHSVIEKGQTVTLRCDPISGHDNLYWYRRVMGKEIKFLLHFVKESKQDESGMPNNRFLAERTGGTYSTLKVQPAELEDSGVYFCASSQRGDNEQFFGPGTRLTVL.

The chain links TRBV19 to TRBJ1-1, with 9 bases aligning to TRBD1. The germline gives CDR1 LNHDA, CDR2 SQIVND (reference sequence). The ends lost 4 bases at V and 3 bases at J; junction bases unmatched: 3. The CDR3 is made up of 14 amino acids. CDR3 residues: CASSRDRDDTEAFF. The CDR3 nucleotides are TGTGCCAGTAGTAGGGACAGGGATGACACTGAAGCTTTCTTT. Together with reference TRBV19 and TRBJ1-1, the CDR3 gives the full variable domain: DGGITQSPKYLFRKEGQNVTLSCEQNLNHDAMYWYRQDPGQGLRLIYYSQIVNDFQKGDIAEGYSVSREKKESFPLTVTSAQKNPTAFYLCASSRDRDDTEAFFGQGTRLTVV.

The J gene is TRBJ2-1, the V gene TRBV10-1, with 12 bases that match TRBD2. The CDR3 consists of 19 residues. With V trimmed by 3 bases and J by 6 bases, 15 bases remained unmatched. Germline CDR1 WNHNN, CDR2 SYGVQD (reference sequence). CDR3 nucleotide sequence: TGCGCCAGCAGTGAAGGAGTAAGACTAGCGGGGGTTCGAGGCAATGAGCAGTTCTTC. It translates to CASSEGVRLAGVRGNEQFF.

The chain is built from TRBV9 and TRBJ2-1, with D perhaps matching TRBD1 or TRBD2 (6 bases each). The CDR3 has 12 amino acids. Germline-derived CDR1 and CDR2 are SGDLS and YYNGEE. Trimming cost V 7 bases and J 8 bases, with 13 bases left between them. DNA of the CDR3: TGTGCCAGCGGAAGGGGGGAGGATGAGCAGTTCTTC. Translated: CASGRGEDEQFF.

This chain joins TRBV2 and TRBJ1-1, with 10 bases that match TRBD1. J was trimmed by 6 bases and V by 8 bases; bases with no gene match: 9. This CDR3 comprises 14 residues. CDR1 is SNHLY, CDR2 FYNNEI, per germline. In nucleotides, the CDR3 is TGTGCCAGCTTCCGGGACAGGGGATTCGCTGAAGCTTTCTTT. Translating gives CASFRDRGFAEAFF.

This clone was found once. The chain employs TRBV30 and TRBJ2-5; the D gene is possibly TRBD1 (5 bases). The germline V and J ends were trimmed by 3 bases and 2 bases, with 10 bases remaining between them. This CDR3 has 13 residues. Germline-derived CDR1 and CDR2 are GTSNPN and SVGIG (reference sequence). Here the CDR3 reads CAWSQGGQETQYF. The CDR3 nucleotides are TGTGCCTGGAGCCAGGGTGGACAAGAGACCCAGTACTTC.

The CDR3 loop is CASSINEKLFF. The CDR3 bases are TGTGCCAGCAGCATTAATGAAAAACTGTTTTTT. This sequence joins TRBV5-5 and TRBJ1-4; D not certain. CDR3 length equals 11 residues. V shed 4 bases and J shed 4 bases, with 2 bases lying between them. Germline CDR1 is SGHKS and CDR2 is YYEKEE (reference sequence).

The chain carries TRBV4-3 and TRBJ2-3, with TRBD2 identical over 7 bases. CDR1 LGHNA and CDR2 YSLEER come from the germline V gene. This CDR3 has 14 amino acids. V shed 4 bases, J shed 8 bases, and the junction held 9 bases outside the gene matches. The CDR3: CASSPSGGLGTQYF. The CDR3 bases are TGCGCCAGCAGCCCCTCGGGGGGTTTAGGTACGCAGTATTTT.

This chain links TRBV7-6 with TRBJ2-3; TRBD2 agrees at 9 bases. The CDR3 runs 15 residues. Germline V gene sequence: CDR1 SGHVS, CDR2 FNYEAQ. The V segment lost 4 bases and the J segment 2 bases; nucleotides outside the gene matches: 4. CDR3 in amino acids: CASSSLAGYTDTQYF. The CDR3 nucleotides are TGTGCCAGCAGCTCCCTAGCGGGGTACACAGATACGCAGTATTTT.

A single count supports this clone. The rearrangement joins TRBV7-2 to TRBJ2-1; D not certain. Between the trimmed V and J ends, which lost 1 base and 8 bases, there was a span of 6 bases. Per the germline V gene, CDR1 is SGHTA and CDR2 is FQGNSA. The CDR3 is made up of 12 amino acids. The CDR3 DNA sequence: TGTGCCAGCAGCTTAGTACCCGATGAGCAGTTCTTC. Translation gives CASSLVPDEQFF. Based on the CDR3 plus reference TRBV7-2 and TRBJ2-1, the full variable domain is GAGVSQSPSNKVTEKGKDVELRCDPISGHTALYWYRQSLGQGLEFLIYFQGNSAPDKSGLPSDRFSAERTGGSVSTLTIQRTQQEDSAVYLCASSLVPDEQFFGPGTRLTVL.

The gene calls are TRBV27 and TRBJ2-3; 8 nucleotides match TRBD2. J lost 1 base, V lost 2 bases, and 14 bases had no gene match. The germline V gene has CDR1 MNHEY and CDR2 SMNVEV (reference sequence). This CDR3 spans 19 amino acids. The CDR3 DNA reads TGTGCCAGCAGTTTAACCCCGACAATAGCGGGGTTTGGCACAGATACGCAGTATTTT. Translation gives CASSLTPTIAGFGTDTQYF.

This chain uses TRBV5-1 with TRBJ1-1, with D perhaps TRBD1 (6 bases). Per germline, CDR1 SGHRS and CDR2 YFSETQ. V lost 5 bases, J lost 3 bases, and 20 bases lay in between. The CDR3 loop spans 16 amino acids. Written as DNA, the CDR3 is TGCGCCAGCAGGTTCAGTGGGGGGCGTGGGGACACTGAAGCTTTCTTT. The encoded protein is CASRFSGGRGDTEAFF.

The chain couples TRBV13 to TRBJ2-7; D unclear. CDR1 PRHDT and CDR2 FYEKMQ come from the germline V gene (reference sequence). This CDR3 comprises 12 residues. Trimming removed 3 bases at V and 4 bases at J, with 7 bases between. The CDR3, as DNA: TGTGCCAGCAGCTTCTCAAATTACGAGCAGTACTTC. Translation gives CASSFSNYEQYF.

The CDR3 loop reads CASGARGFRETQYF. The CDR3, as DNA: TGTGCCAGCGGAGCCAGGGGATTTAGGGAGACCCAGTACTTC. This chain joins TRBV2 and TRBJ2-5; D might be TRBD1 (6 bases). This CDR3 spans 14 amino acids. V gave up 8 bases and J gave up 5 bases, with 18 bases separating them. From germline, CDR1 is SNHLY and CDR2 FYNNEI.

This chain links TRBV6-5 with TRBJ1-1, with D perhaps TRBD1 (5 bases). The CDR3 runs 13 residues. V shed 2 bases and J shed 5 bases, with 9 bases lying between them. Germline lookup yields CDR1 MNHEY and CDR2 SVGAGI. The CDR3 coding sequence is TGTGCCAGCAGTTACAGACAGATTACTGAAGCTTTCTTT. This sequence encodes CASSYRQITEAFF.

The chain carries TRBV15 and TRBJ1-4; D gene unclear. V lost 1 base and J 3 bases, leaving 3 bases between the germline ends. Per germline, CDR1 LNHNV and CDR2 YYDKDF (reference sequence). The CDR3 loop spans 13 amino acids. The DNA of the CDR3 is TGTGCCACCAGCAGAGTGTCTAATGAAAAACTGTTTTTT. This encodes CATSRVSNEKLFF. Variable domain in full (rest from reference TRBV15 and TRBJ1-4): DAMVIQNPRYQVTQFGKPVTLSCSQTLNHNVMYWYQQKSSQAPKLLFHYYDKDFNNEADTPDNFQSRRPNTSFCFLDIRSPGLGDTAMYLCATSRVSNEKLFFGSGTQLSVL.

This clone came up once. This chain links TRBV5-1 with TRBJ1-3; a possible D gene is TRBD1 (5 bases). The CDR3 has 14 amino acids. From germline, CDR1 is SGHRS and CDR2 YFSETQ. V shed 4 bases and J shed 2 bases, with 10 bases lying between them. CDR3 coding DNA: TGCGCCAGCAGCCGGGGAGGGGCTGGAAACACCATATATTTT. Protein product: CASSRGGAGNTIYF.

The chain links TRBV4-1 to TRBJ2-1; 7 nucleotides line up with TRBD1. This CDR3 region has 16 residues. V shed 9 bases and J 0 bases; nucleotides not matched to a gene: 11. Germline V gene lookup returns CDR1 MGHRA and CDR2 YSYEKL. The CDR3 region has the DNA TGCGCCAGTCGTAGACCGGGACAGAGCTCCTACAATGAGCAGTTCTTC. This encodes CASRRPGQSSYNEQFF.